The 2 T cell receptor beta chains below all came from one sample that was sequenced in a study of blood T cell repertoires in COVID-19. Sequenced by immunoSEQ multiplex PCR; TCRdb stores in-frame clones only, minus some. Of about 85,000 clones listed, nearly 90% are singletons. Material for sequencing was peripheral blood. The receptors shown here come from an elderly woman with active or convalescent COVID-19.

V is TRBV5-1 and J is TRBJ1-1, with D tentatively TRBD1 (6 bases). Germline V CDR1 and CDR2: SGHRS, YFSETQ. This CDR3 region has 14 residues. V lost 5 bases, J lost 0 bases, and 11 bases lay in between. The CDR3 spells CASRSRQVNTEAFF. The CDR3 region has the DNA TGCGCCAGCAGGTCCCGACAGGTGAACACTGAAGCTTTCTTT.

DNA for the CDR3: TGTGCCAGCAGTTTAGTCTTTCGGACAGGGAACTATGGCTACACCTTC. This gives the protein CASSLVFRTGNYGYTF. The V call is TRBV28, the J call TRBJ1-2; 8 nucleotides align to TRBD1. The germline CDR1 and CDR2 sequences are MDHEN and SYDVKM. The ends lost 2 bases at V and 2 bases at J; junction bases unmatched: 7. The CDR3 covers 16 residues.